A single sample gave rise to the 22 T cell receptor beta chains below, sequenced in a study of response to subunit inactivated influenza vaccine. TCRdb itself ran the RT-PCR reads through MiXCR, one entry per CDR3 protein. The top ten clones hold roughly 10% of a sample with around 750,000 distinct CDR3 sequences, around 20% of them seen once. The specimen comprised PBMCs from blood, sampled roughly 5 days after vaccination. The source is a man between 45 and 60 years old who received an inactivated influenza vaccine.

The CDR3 protein is CASSFPGVVGELFF. For the CDR3, the DNA is TGTGCCAGCAGCTTCCCGGGAGTGGTCGGGGAGCTGTTTTTT. The chain recombines TRBV5-4 with TRBJ2-2; a weak D match, TRBD2 (6 bases). Trimming left V 2 bases short and J 7 bases short, with 12 bases between. From germline, CDR1 is SGHNT and CDR2 YYREEE (reference sequence). CDR3 length: 14 amino acids.

This clonotype was seen a handful of times. The chain carries TRBV6-4 and TRBJ2-5; the match to TRBD2 covers 14 bases. V trimming: 5 bases; J trimming: 4 bases; junction bases outside the gene matches: 15. CDR1 is MRHNA, CDR2 SNTAGT, per germline. This CDR3 is 19 amino acids long. CDR3 coding DNA: TGTGCCAGCAGTCCCGACGCCGGGTCGACTAGCGGGAGGGTAGAGACCCAGTACTTC. Protein: CASSPDAGSTSGRVETQYF.

This clonotype was detected ten times or more. CDR3 bases: TGTGCCAGCAGCTTTGGAGGGAGGCGTACCGGGGAGCTGTTTTTT. Its translation: CASSFGGRRTGELFF. The rearrangement links TRBV5-4 to TRBJ2-2, with D perhaps TRBD2 (6 bases). This CDR3 is built from 15 residues. With 2 bases removed from V and 5 bases from J, the gap between germline ends came to 13 bases. Germline V lookup: CDR1 SGHNT, CDR2 YYREEE (reference sequence).

V is TRBV5-1 and J is TRBJ2-4; perhaps TRBD2 as D (5 bases). V shed 4 bases and J shed 11 bases, with 13 bases lying between them. The CDR3 consists of 12 residues. CDR1 SGHRS and CDR2 YFSETQ come from the germline V gene. CDR3 DNA: TGCGCCAGCAGCACCGAAGTGGGAGTTCAGTACTTC. Encoded protein: CASSTEVGVQYF.

This clonotype was found a few times. This chain uses TRBV12-3 or TRBV12-4 with TRBJ1-2; 9 positions agree with TRBD1. V lost 4 bases and J lost 6; bases outside the gene matches: 9. CDR3 size: 15 residues. CDR3 coding DNA: TGTGCCAGCAGTTCCCAACAGGGGGCGCTGGATGGCTACACCTTC. Translated: CASSSQQGALDGYTF.

There are many counts of this clonotype. The V call is TRBV10-3, the J call TRBJ2-1; D uncertain. The V gene's germline CDR1 is ENHRY and CDR2 SYGVKD. With 3 bases removed from V and 4 bases from J, the gap between germline ends came to 10 bases. The CDR3 is 14 amino acids. The CDR3 region has the DNA TGTGCCATCAGTGACCCGGTGTCTTACAATGAGCAGTTCTTC. It specifies CAISDPVSYNEQFF.

This chain uses TRBV18 with TRBJ2-3; tentative D call: TRBD1 (7 bases). With 5 bases removed from V and 4 bases from J, the gap between germline ends came to 16 bases. CDR3 length: 15 residues. Per the germline V gene, CDR1 is KGHSH and CDR2 is LQKENI. This CDR3 reads CASSSSGGLADTQYF. The DNA for the CDR3 is TGTGCCAGCTCATCTTCAGGGGGACTGGCAGATACGCAGTATTTT.

This clonotype was detected a few times. The chain recombines TRBV10-3 with TRBJ2-5; the D is unclear. Germline loops: CDR1 ENHRY, CDR2 SYGVKD. The CDR3 consists of 14 residues. V was trimmed by 3 bases and J by 0 bases, leaving 8 bases between them. CDR3 sequence reads: CAISDVADQETQYF. DNA for the CDR3: TGTGCCATCAGTGATGTAGCTGACCAAGAGACCCAGTACTTC.

The J gene is TRBJ2-3, the V gene TRBV6-5; 10 bases line up with TRBD2. The germline V gene has CDR1 MNHEY and CDR2 SVGAGI. The CDR3 is 17 residues long. V was clipped by 0 bases and J by 0 bases; unmatched bases: 3. CDR3 sequence reads: CASSYSLAGESTDTQYF. The CDR3 bases are TGTGCCAGCAGTTACTCCCTAGCGGGAGAAAGCACAGATACGCAGTATTTT.

The table lists this clonotype with a few counts. The chain joins TRBV3-1 to TRBJ2-5, with D uncertain. Germline CDR1 reads LGHDT; CDR2 reads YNNKEL (reference sequence). Between the trimmed V and J ends, which lost 1 base and 2 bases, there was a span of 8 bases. The CDR3 sequence is 14 residues long. CDR3 region: CASSQGGAQETQYF. The CDR3 nucleotides are TGTGCCAGCAGCCAAGGGGGTGCACAAGAGACCCAGTACTTC.

The sample holds a few counts of this clonotype. The rearrangement links TRBV24-1 to TRBJ2-1, with TRBD1 matching over 8 bases. CDR3 length equals 13 residues. Germline CDR1 KGHDR, CDR2 SFDVKD. V lost 10 bases, J lost 3 bases, and 4 bases stayed unmatched. The DNA for the CDR3 is TGTGCCACTCGAGGGACAGGCTACAATGAGCAGTTCTTC. Protein: CATRGTGYNEQFF.

This clonotype has just a few counts. The chain uses TRBV29-1 and TRBJ2-7; weak D call: TRBD1 (7 bases). Germline assignment: CDR1 SQVTM and CDR2 ANQGSEA. V gave up 5 bases and J gave up 0 bases, with 20 bases separating them. This CDR3 spans 16 amino acids. DNA of the CDR3: TGCAGCGTTCAGGGGGTCGATGGGGGGATCTCCTACGAGCAGTACTTC. Translating it yields CSVQGVDGGISYEQYF.

This clonotype was picked up many times. The V gene is TRBV27, the J gene TRBJ1-1; tentative D call: TRBD1 (6 bases). The V gene's germline CDR1 is MNHEY and CDR2 SMNVEV (reference sequence). The CDR3 is made up of 14 amino acids. Trimming shortened V by 3 bases and J by 0 bases, and 8 bases separated the two germline ends. The CDR3 sequence: CASSFQGMNTEAFF. The CDR3 DNA is TGTGCCAGCAGTTTCCAGGGGATGAACACTGAAGCTTTCTTT.

This clonotype has a handful of counts. The rearrangement uses TRBV20-1 and TRBJ2-1; 12 nucleotides agree with TRBD2. CDR1 is DFQATT and CDR2 is SNEGSKA in the germline V gene (reference sequence). The CDR3 has 15 residues. V was pared by 3 bases and J by 6 bases, with 6 bases of the junction left unmatched. CDR3 nucleotides: TGCAGTGCTAGGGGGGGGACTAGCGGGTTCAATGAGCAGTTCTTC. This encodes CSARGGTSGFNEQFF.

This clonotype was counted at least ten times. V and J are TRBV20-1 and TRBJ2-7, with unresolved D. The CDR3 totals 13 residues. V was cut by 5 bases and J by 4 bases, with 15 bases left in between. Germline V gene sequence: CDR1 DFQATT, CDR2 SNEGSKA (reference sequence). The CDR3 region is CSAVPPYPYEQYF. The CDR3, as DNA: TGCAGTGCTGTCCCCCCATATCCTTACGAGCAGTACTTC.

The chain has TRBV18 and TRBJ2-1, with D uncertain. Looked up from germline, CDR1 is KGHSH and CDR2 is LQKENI. The CDR3 covers 13 residues. V lost 3 bases to trimming and J lost 9 bases, with 12 bases between them. CDR3 in amino acids: CASSPKQLLEQFF. The CDR3 DNA follows: TGTGCCAGCTCACCTAAGCAACTTCTTGAGCAGTTCTTC.

The gene calls are TRBV4-1 and TRBJ2-2, with D possibly matching TRBD2 (6 bases). Germline assignment: CDR1 MGHRA and CDR2 YSYEKL. The CDR3 loop spans 16 amino acids. V lost 3 bases and J 4 bases, leaving 15 bases between the germline ends. The CDR3 sequence is CASSHSLRGPTGELFF. The CDR3 nucleotides read TGCGCCAGCAGCCATTCTCTGCGGGGTCCCACCGGGGAGCTGTTTTTT.

This clonotype was counted between two and nine times. The chain has TRBV7-2 and TRBJ2-3; 9 bases align to TRBD2. The CDR3 has 15 residues. With 6 bases clipped from V and 5 bases from J, the junction kept 9 bases outside the gene matches. The germline gives CDR1 SGHTA, CDR2 FQGNSA. CDR3 region: CASRKAGGWGDTQYF. The CDR3 DNA reads TGTGCCAGCAGGAAAGCGGGGGGCTGGGGAGATACGCAGTATTTT.

For this clonotype: The conserved closing phenylalanine or tryptophan is absent in this CDR3, likely reflecting a read error. V is TRBV29-1 and J is TRBJ1-3, with unresolved D. CDR3 length: 13 amino acids. V was cut by 4 bases and J by 0 bases, with 7 bases left in between. CDR1 is SQVTM, CDR2 ANQGSEA, per germline. CDR3 nucleotide sequence: TGCAGCGTTGGTTCCGGCTCTGGAAACACCATATATCTT. This translates into CSVGSGSGNTIYL.

In DNA, the CDR3 is TGTGCCAGCAGCTTAGTATGGACAGAGACGCAAGAGACCCAGTACTTC. It translates to CASSLVWTETQETQYF. The rearrangement links TRBV7-2 to TRBJ2-5, with D tentatively TRBD1 (6 bases). Per germline, CDR1 SGHTA and CDR2 FQGNSA. This CDR3 comprises 16 residues. With 1 base removed from V and 2 bases from J, the gap between germline ends came to 14 bases.

This clonotype was seen a few times. V and J are TRBV5-6 and TRBJ2-1; D gene ambiguous. V was pared by 1 base and J by 4 bases, with 18 bases between. This CDR3 contains 17 residues. Germline-derived CDR1 and CDR2 are SGHDT and YYEEEE. CDR3 amino acids: CASSLWAAYVGYNEQFF. The CDR3 coding sequence is TGTGCCAGCAGCTTGTGGGCAGCCTACGTAGGGTACAATGAGCAGTTCTTC.

This clonotype has only a few counts. V and J are TRBV24-1 and TRBJ2-1; 14 bases line up with TRBD2. V was clipped by 7 bases and J by 9 bases; unmatched bases: 4. From germline, CDR1 is KGHDR and CDR2 SFDVKD. CDR3 length: 14 amino acids. The CDR3: CATSPGTSGSEQFF. CDR3 nucleotides: TGTGCCACCAGCCCCGGGACTAGCGGGAGTGAGCAGTTCTTC.